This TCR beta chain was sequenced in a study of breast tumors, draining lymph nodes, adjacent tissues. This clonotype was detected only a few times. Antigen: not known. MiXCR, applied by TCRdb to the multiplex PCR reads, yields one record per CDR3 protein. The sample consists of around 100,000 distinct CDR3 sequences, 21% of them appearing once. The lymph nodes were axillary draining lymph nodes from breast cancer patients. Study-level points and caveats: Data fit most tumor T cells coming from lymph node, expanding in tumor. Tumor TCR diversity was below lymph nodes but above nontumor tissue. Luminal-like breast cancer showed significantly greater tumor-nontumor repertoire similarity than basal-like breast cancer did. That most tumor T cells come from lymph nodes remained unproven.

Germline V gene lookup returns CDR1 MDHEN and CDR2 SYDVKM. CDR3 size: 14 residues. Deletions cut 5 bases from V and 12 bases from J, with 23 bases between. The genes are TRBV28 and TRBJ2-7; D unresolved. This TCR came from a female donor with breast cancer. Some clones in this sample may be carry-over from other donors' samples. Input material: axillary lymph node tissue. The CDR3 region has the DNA TGTGCCAGCAGTCCCGACCAGCCCTTCGCGCAGCGGTACTTC. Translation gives CASSPDQPFAQRYF.